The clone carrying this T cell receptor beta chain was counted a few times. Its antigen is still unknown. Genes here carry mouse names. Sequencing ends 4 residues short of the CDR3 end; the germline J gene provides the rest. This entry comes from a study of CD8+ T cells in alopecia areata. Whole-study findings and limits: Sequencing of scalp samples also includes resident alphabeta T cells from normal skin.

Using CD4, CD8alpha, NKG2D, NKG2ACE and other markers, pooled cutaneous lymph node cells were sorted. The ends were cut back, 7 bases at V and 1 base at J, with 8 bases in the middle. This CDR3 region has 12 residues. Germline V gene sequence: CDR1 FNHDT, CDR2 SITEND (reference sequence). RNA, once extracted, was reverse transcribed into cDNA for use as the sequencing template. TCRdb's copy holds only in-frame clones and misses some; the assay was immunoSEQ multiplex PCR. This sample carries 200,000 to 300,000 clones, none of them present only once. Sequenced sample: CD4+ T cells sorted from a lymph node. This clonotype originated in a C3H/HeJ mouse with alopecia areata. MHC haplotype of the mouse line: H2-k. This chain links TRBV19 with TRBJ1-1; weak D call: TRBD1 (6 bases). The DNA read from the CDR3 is TGTGCCAGCGCGGGACAAAACACA. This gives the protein CASAGQNT. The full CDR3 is CASAGQNTEVFF. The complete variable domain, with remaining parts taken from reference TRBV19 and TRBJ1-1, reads GGIITQTPKFLIGQEGQKLTLKCQQNFNHDTMYWYRQDSGKGLRLIYYSITENDLQKGDLSEGYDASREKKSSFSLTVTSAQKNEMAVFLCASAGQNTEVFFGKGTRLTVV.